These 20 T cell receptor beta chains were sequenced from one sample in a study of blood T cell repertoires in COVID-19. Profiling relied on immunoSEQ multiplex PCR, and the TCRdb table lists in-frame clones only, not all of them. The table shows hundreds of thousands of clones, with 86% occurring only once. The sequencing input was peripheral blood. The receptors were sampled from a woman aged 25 to 39 with active or convalescent COVID-19.

This chain connects TRBV5-1 to TRBJ2-5; D gene uncertain. Per the germline V gene, CDR1 is SGHRS and CDR2 is YFSETQ. This CDR3 contains 13 residues. Trimming cost V 3 bases and J 2 bases, with 8 bases left between them. The CDR3 reads CASSSSSQETQYF. In DNA, the CDR3 is TGCGCCAGCAGCTCCTCTTCGCAAGAGACCCAGTACTTC.

This clone has just a few counts. This chain connects TRBV29-1 to TRBJ1-1, with 7 bases lining up with TRBD1. The CDR3 extends over 12 amino acids. CDR1 is SQVTM and CDR2 is ANQGSEA in the germline V gene. The trim removed 5 bases at V and 4 bases at J, leaving 4 bases unmatched. This CDR3 reads CSVNRGATEAFF. In DNA form, the CDR3 reads TGCAGCGTTAACAGGGGTGCCACTGAAGCTTTCTTT.

V is TRBV5-1 and J is TRBJ2-3; D might be TRBD2 (5 bases). CDR1 is SGHRS and CDR2 is YFSETQ in the germline V gene. The CDR3 is 15 residues long. Trimming stripped 2 bases from V and 2 bases from J, with 12 bases between. The CDR3 spells CASSFIPGNTDTQYF. CDR3 sequence (DNA): TGCGCCAGCAGCTTTATTCCGGGGAACACAGATACGCAGTATTTT.

The genes are TRBV5-1 and TRBJ2-1; TRBD2 matches at 13 bases. This CDR3 comprises 16 residues. After removal of 4 bases from V and 4 bases from J, the junction contained 5 bases not matched to a gene. The germline CDR1 and CDR2 sequences are SGHRS and YFSETQ. The CDR3 DNA follows: TGCGCCAGCAGCCCTCAGACTAGCGGGGGGTACAATGAGCAGTTCTTC. It codes for CASSPQTSGGYNEQFF.

V is TRBV7-9 and J is TRBJ2-7; 9 bases are a match to TRBD1. Germline V lookup: CDR1 SEHNR, CDR2 FQNEAQ (reference sequence). J was trimmed by 0 bases and V by 3 bases; bases with no gene match: 9. This CDR3 contains 17 residues. The CDR3: CASSFRPGTGSSYEQYF. The CDR3 nucleotides read TGTGCCAGCAGCTTTCGGCCCGGGACAGGGAGCTCCTACGAGCAGTACTTC.

This chain joins TRBV19 and TRBJ1-1; D is unresolved. From germline, CDR1 is LNHDA and CDR2 SQIVND (reference sequence). The CDR3 has 13 residues. The ends were cut back, 4 bases at V and 2 bases at J, with 8 bases in the middle. DNA of the CDR3: TGTGCCAGTAGTAGGGCGGGAAACACTGAAGCTTTCTTT. Its protein is CASSRAGNTEAFF.

This chain uses TRBV25-1 with TRBJ2-2; 7 nucleotides line up with TRBD2. CDR3 length: 18 amino acids. Germline assignment: CDR1 MGHDK and CDR2 SYGVNS. The ends lost 1 base at V and 1 base at J; junction bases unmatched: 9. CDR3 in DNA: TGTGCCAGCAGTGAATCTTTCCGGGACTACCAGAACACCGGGGAGCTGTTTTTT. Its protein product is CASSESFRDYQNTGELFF.

The chain carries TRBV5-6 and TRBJ1-6, with 7 bases that match TRBD1. Germline CDR1 SGHDT, CDR2 YYEEEE. The CDR3 sequence is 13 residues long. V lost 3 bases, J lost 10 bases, and 4 bases stayed unmatched. In nucleotides, the CDR3 is TGTGCCAGCAGCTCTAGACAGGGATCACCCCTCCACTTT. This sequence encodes CASSSRQGSPLHF.

This sequence joins TRBV24-1 and TRBJ1-5; no clear D gene. The germline V gene encodes CDR1 KGHDR and CDR2 SFDVKD. V shed 7 bases and J shed 1 base, with 7 bases lying between them. CDR3 length: 13 amino acids. In DNA, the CDR3 is TGTGCCACCAGGGGCCTCAGCAATCAGCCCCAGCATTTT. Protein product: CATRGLSNQPQHF.

The CDR3 loop reads CASSQGTSTDTQYF. The CDR3 coding sequence is TGTGCCAGCAGCCAAGGGACTAGCACAGATACGCAGTATTTT. The rearrangement links TRBV3-1 (or the pseudogene TRBV3-2) to TRBJ2-3; the D gene is possibly TRBD2 (5 bases). The CDR3 has 14 residues. The germline V and J ends were trimmed by 1 base and 0 bases, with 5 bases remaining between them. The germline gives CDR1 LGHDT, CDR2 YNNKEL (reference sequence).

This clone was counted ten times or more. This rearrangement joins TRBV27 to TRBJ1-4; D unclear. The germline CDR1 and CDR2 sequences are MNHEY and SMNVEV (reference sequence). The CDR3 has 12 amino acids. Between the trimmed V and J ends, which lost 5 bases and 10 bases, there was a span of 11 bases. The CDR3 DNA reads as TGTGCCAGCAGTCCCAGGAACGGAAAACTGTTTTTT. Encoded protein: CASSPRNGKLFF.

The V and J genes are TRBV2 and TRBJ1-1, with D unclear. Trimming pared 7 bases from V and 3 bases from J, leaving 12 bases between. The length of the CDR3 is 13 residues. Germline CDR1 SNHLY, CDR2 FYNNEI. The chain's CDR3 is CASIALTDTEAFF. CDR3 bases: TGTGCCAGCATTGCTTTAACGGACACTGAAGCTTTCTTT.

This chain links TRBV6-1 with TRBJ2-3; TRBD2 aligns across 11 bases. The length of the CDR3 is 17 residues. V shed 3 bases and J 2 bases; nucleotides not matched to a gene: 7. Germline V gene sequence: CDR1 MNHNS, CDR2 SASEGT. DNA for the CDR3: TGTGCCAGCAGTGACCTAGCGGGAGGTTCCTTCACAGATACGCAGTATTTT. It codes for CASSDLAGGSFTDTQYF.

This clone was seen a few times. The chain couples TRBV5-1 to TRBJ2-2; 9 bases align to TRBD1. The CDR3 is 13 residues long. Unmatched junction bases numbered 2, after V lost 5 bases and J lost 6 bases. Germline loops: CDR1 SGHRS, CDR2 YFSETQ. In DNA, the CDR3 is TGCGCCAGCAGGAGGACAGGGGCCGGGGAGCTGTTTTTT. It codes for CASRRTGAGELFF. Full variable domain (remainder filled in from reference TRBV5-1 and TRBJ2-2): KAGVTQTPRYLIKTRGQQVTLSCSPISGHRSVSWYQQTPGQGLQFLFEYFSETQRNKGNFPGRFSGRQFSNSRSEMNVSTLELGDSALYLCASRRTGAGELFFGEGSRLTVL.

This clone showed up just once. CDR3 in amino acids: CASSLTAPPYENTQYF. Written as DNA, the CDR3 is TGTGCCAGCAGCTTAACTGCTCCTCCGTATGAAAATACGCAGTATTTT. The chain employs TRBV7-9 and TRBJ2-3; no reliable D call. The germline V gene has CDR1 SEHNR and CDR2 FQNEAQ (reference sequence). CDR3 length: 16 residues. The V end lost 2 bases, the J end lost 7 bases, and 19 bases lay between the germline ends.

The sample holds a few counts of this clone. The chain employs TRBV5-1 and TRBJ1-1; the match to TRBD1 covers 8 bases. Per the germline V gene, CDR1 is SGHRS and CDR2 is YFSETQ. The CDR3 covers 15 residues. After removal of 3 bases from V and 7 bases from J, the junction contained 11 bases not matched to a gene. The CDR3 region has the DNA TGCGCCAGCAGCTCGACAGGGGCGGGTGAGGATGAAGCTTTCTTT. This codes for CASSSTGAGEDEAFF.

The chain has TRBV25-1 and TRBJ1-6, with D possibly being TRBD1 (5 bases). Deletions cut 6 bases from V and 7 bases from J, with 16 bases between. This CDR3 region has 15 residues. Germline CDR1 reads MGHDK; CDR2 reads SYGVNS. The CDR3 sequence: CASRESGGGNSPLHF. CDR3 DNA sequence: TGTGCCAGCAGGGAAAGTGGGGGGGGGAATTCACCCCTCCACTTT. Combining the CDR3 with reference TRBV25-1 and TRBJ1-6 gives the whole variable domain EADIYQTPRYLVIGTGKKITLECSQTMGHDKMYWYQQDPGMELHLIHYSYGVNSTEKGDLSSESTVSRIRTEHFPLTLESARPSHTSQYLCASRESGGGNSPLHFGNGTRLTVT.

V gene TRBV6-5 combines with J gene TRBJ2-1, with D possibly matching TRBD1 (6 bases). CDR1 is MNHEY, CDR2 SVGAGI, per germline. The V and J ends lost 8 bases and 7 bases respectively, with 18 bases between them. The CDR3 sequence is 14 residues long. The CDR3 region has the DNA TGTGCCAGCCATTACAGGGAACGAGGGAATGAGCAGTTCTTC. This sequence encodes CASHYRERGNEQFF.

The J gene is TRBJ2-5, the V gene TRBV5-4; 9 bases fit TRBD1. The CDR3 sequence is 17 residues long. The germline gives CDR1 SGHNT, CDR2 YYREEE (reference sequence). The ends lost 2 bases at V and 2 bases at J; junction bases unmatched: 10. CDR3 region: CASSLLVVGTGQETQYF. As DNA, the CDR3 is TGTGCCAGCAGCTTACTCGTGGTGGGGACAGGGCAAGAGACCCAGTACTTC. The full variable domain, completed using reference TRBV5-4 and TRBJ2-5, is ETGVTQSPTHLIKTRGQQVTLRCSSQSGHNTVSWYQQALGQGPQFIFQYYREEENGRGNFPPRFSGLQFPNYSSELNVNALELDDSALYLCASSLLVVGTGQETQYFGPGTRLLVL.

The CDR3 coding sequence is TGTGCCAGCAGCCAAGATGTGAGGCGAACTAGCACAGATACGCAGTATTTT. Its protein product is CASSQDVRRTSTDTQYF. V gene TRBV3-1 (or the pseudogene TRBV3-2) combines with J gene TRBJ2-3; D not certain. Trimming took 0 bases from V and 0 from J, leaving 13 bases between them. Per germline, CDR1 LGHDT and CDR2 YNNKEL (reference sequence). The CDR3 totals 17 residues.